These 9 T cell receptor beta chains share one sample of origin, sequenced in a study of OX40 agonist ivuxolimab in advanced cancers. Assay used: immunoSEQ multiplex PCR; TCRdb lists only in-frame clones, some missing. The data contain 99,000 or so clones, about 91% of them seen just once; the ten biggest clones take up roughly 0.31%. The starting material was CD4+ or CD8+ T cells sorted from blood, obtained in a trial of the OX40 agonist ivuxolimab. The source is an adult with an advanced solid tumor such as melanoma, head and neck, liver or kidney cancer.

The J gene is TRBJ1-1, the V gene TRBV2; maybe TRBD1 (5 bases). V was clipped by 8 bases and J by 4 bases, with 14 bases between them. The CDR3 has 13 amino acids. Per the germline V gene, CDR1 is SNHLY and CDR2 is FYNNEI. The DNA of the CDR3 is TGTGCCAGCGTCCGGGTAGGGGCCACTGAAGCTTTCTTT. It specifies CASVRVGATEAFF.

The chain carries TRBV18 and TRBJ2-7, with D uncertain. CDR3 length: 13 residues. Trimming removed 6 bases at V and 2 bases at J, with 11 bases between. CDR1 is KGHSH, CDR2 LQKENI, per germline. CDR3 amino acids: CASSLRVTYEQYF. For the CDR3, the DNA is TGTGCCAGCTCGCTTCGGGTCACCTACGAGCAGTACTTC.

The rearrangement links TRBV11-2 to TRBJ2-1; a weak D match, TRBD1 (6 bases). The V end lost 0 bases, the J end lost 9 bases, and 15 bases lay between the germline ends. The length of the CDR3 is 15 residues. Per germline, CDR1 SGHAT and CDR2 FQNNGV. CDR3 bases: TGTGCCAGCAGCTTAGATCTAGGCGAAGGGGGTGAGCAGTTCTTC. As protein: CASSLDLGEGGEQFF. Looking up the rest from reference TRBV11-2 and TRBJ2-1 gives the full variable domain: EAGVAQSPRYKIIEKRQSVAFWCNPISGHATLYWYQQILGQGPKLLIQFQNNGVVDDSQLPKDRFSAERLKGVDSTLKIQPAKLEDSAVYLCASSLDLGEGGEQFFGPGTRLTVL.

The chain employs TRBV6-6 and TRBJ2-7; 7 bases are shared with TRBD1. Per the germline V gene, CDR1 is MNHNY and CDR2 is SVGAGI (reference sequence). The V and J ends lost 6 bases and 4 bases, in that order; junction bases with no gene match: 6. The CDR3 length is 13 residues. CDR3 region: CASRGQFQYEQYF. CDR3 bases: TGTGCCAGCAGGGGACAGTTCCAGTACGAGCAGTACTTC.

The CDR3 is CASSYRTSGPSRGGTDTQYF. The CDR3, as DNA: TGCGCCAGCAGCTACAGGACTAGCGGGCCCTCACGGGGTGGCACAGATACGCAGTATTTT. The chain uses TRBV5-1 and TRBJ2-3, with 11 bases lining up with TRBD2. Germline V lookup: CDR1 SGHRS, CDR2 YFSETQ. With 3 bases clipped from V and 1 base from J, the junction kept 16 bases outside the gene matches. The CDR3 sequence is 20 residues long. The complete variable domain, with remaining parts taken from reference TRBV5-1 and TRBJ2-3, reads KAGVTQTPRYLIKTRGQQVTLSCSPISGHRSVSWYQQTPGQGLQFLFEYFSETQRNKGNFPGRFSGRQFSNSRSEMNVSTLELGDSALYLCASSYRTSGPSRGGTDTQYFGPGTRLTVL.

The chain uses TRBV5-4 and TRBJ1-5; D unclear. Trimming took 0 bases from V and 6 from J, leaving 7 bases between them. The germline gives CDR1 SGHNT, CDR2 YYREEE (reference sequence). The CDR3 has 13 residues. The CDR3 sequence: CASSLDSSQPQHF. CDR3 DNA: TGTGCCAGCAGCTTGGACAGTTCTCAGCCCCAGCATTTT.

The V call is TRBV10-3, the J call TRBJ1-2; 7 nucleotides line up with TRBD1. CDR1 and CDR2 from the germline V gene are ENHRY and SYGVKD. V shed 4 bases, J shed 6 bases, and the junction held 2 bases outside the gene matches. CDR3 size: 12 residues. CDR3 sequence reads: CAISGTGDGYTF. CDR3 in DNA: TGTGCCATCAGTGGCACAGGGGATGGCTACACCTTC.

The J gene is TRBJ2-1, the V gene TRBV6-6; D is undetermined. Deletions cut 4 bases from V and 10 bases from J, with 11 bases between. The germline CDR1 and CDR2 sequences are MNHNY and SVGAGI (reference sequence). The CDR3 is 12 residues long. CDR3 nucleotides: TGTGCCAGCAGTTTGGGCGGTAGGGAGCAGTTCTTC. Protein product: CASSLGGREQFF.

This chain connects TRBV5-1 to TRBJ2-5; TRBD1 might be the D (6 bases). The germline CDR1 and CDR2 sequences are SGHRS and YFSETQ. V gave up 4 bases and J gave up 2 bases, with 18 bases separating them. The CDR3 covers 16 residues. The CDR3 DNA reads as TGCGCCAGCAGCGCCCGACTCTTACAGGGACAAGAGACCCAGTACTTC. Translated: CASSARLLQGQETQYF.